What follows are 5 T cell receptor beta chains derived from one specimen sequenced in a study of OX40 agonist ivuxolimab in advanced cancers. Here immunoSEQ multiplex PCR was the method, and the copy in TCRdb shows in-frame clones only, minus some. The sample has about 43,000 clones, less than 85% seen once. The specimen comprised CD4+ or CD8+ T cells sorted from blood, sampled in a trial of the OX40 agonist ivuxolimab. Receptor source: an adult with an advanced solid tumor such as melanoma, head and neck, liver or kidney cancer.

This chain joins TRBV7-2 and TRBJ2-7, with TRBD1 matching over 7 bases. V lost 3 bases and J lost 2; bases outside the gene matches: 7. The CDR3 contains 15 residues. Per the germline V gene, CDR1 is SGHTA and CDR2 is FQGNSA. CDR3 bases: TGTGCCAGCAGCTTCCGGGACAGCCAAACCTACGAGCAGTACTTC. Amino acid sequence: CASSFRDSQTYEQYF.

The chain is built from TRBV18 and TRBJ1-6, with D perhaps matching TRBD1 (5 bases). Trimming shortened V by 4 bases and J by 7 bases, and 11 bases separated the two germline ends. Germline values: CDR1 KGHSH, CDR2 LQKENI. This CDR3 is built from 14 residues. The CDR3 bases are TGTGCCAGCTCACAAGGGACCGACAATTCACCCCTCCACTTT. This codes for CASSQGTDNSPLHF.

This clone turned up a few times. This chain joins TRBV2 and TRBJ1-3; D unresolved. This CDR3 comprises 13 residues. Trimming removed 3 bases at V and 1 base at J, with 4 bases between. Germline V gene sequence: CDR1 SNHLY, CDR2 FYNNEI. The CDR3 coding sequence is TGTGCCAGCAGTGAGGATTCTGGAAACACCATATATTTT. The encoded protein is CASSEDSGNTIYF.

The V and J genes are TRBV4-2 and TRBJ1-5; D is possibly TRBD1 (5 bases). Germline V CDR1 and CDR2: LGHNA, YNFKEQ. The V and J ends lost 0 bases and 4 bases respectively, with 13 bases between them. The CDR3 sequence is 16 residues long. CDR3 in amino acids: CASSQEVTAINQPQHF. The CDR3, as DNA: TGTGCCAGCAGCCAAGAGGTGACAGCAATTAATCAGCCCCAGCATTTT.

The V gene is TRBV18, the J gene TRBJ1-2; TRBD1 matches 9 bases. The CDR3 spans 16 residues. Looked up from germline, CDR1 is KGHSH and CDR2 is LQKENI. Unmatched junction bases numbered 10, after V lost 3 bases and J lost 5 bases. This chain's CDR3 is CASSPVRTGETYGYTF. As DNA, the CDR3 is TGTGCCAGCTCACCGGTTAGGACAGGGGAAACATATGGCTACACCTTC.